The clone carrying this T cell receptor (beta chain) is a singleton in its sample. Treatment defined: over 15 received Ad26.COV2.S at low or high dose, single or two shots; about 5 received placebo; per-sample allocation not given. Sampling took place 63 days after the first vaccine or placebo injection. Per the germline V gene, CDR1 is WSHSY and CDR2 is SAAADI. Trimming pared 8 bases from V and 3 bases from J, leaving 17 bases between. This CDR3 has 15 amino acids. This record comes from a study of Ad26.COV2.S vaccination and SARS-CoV-2 variants. Produced via immunoSEQ multiplex PCR; TCRdb's table is partial and in-frame only. The table records about 680,000 clones, 89% of them present only once.

The sample was peripheral blood, taken in a trial of Ad26.COV2.S vaccine versus placebo. The clonotype originates from a person aged 18 to 59 who received the Ad26.COV2.S COVID-19 vaccine or a placebo. This chain uses TRBV10-2 with TRBJ2-1; TRBD2 might be the D (6 bases). As DNA, the CDR3 is TGCGCCAGCGGAGGCGGCGGGACCCTCTACAATGAGCAGTTCTTC. Its protein is CASGGGGTLYNEQFF.